Following are 27 T cell receptor beta chains from one sample sequenced in a study of monozygotic twins with inflammatory bowel disease. TCRdb re-called the 5' RACE reads and catalogs CDR3 proteins one per entry, DNA excluded. The listing records 350,000 to 550,000 distinct CDR3 sequences. The sequenced material came from blood. These TCRs come from a human donor with ulcerative colitis or Crohn's disease, or a healthy co-twin of an affected twin (not recorded which).

The gene calls are TRBV7-2 and TRBJ2-7; the D call from TCRdb, TRBD2, cannot be confirmed without DNA. Germline CDR1 is SGHTA and CDR2 is FQGNSA. This CDR3 region has 17 residues. This CDR3 reads CASRSPGTSGRAGEQYF.

The chain joins TRBV7-9 to TRBJ2-5; without DNA, the TCRdb call of TRBD1 cannot be checked. The CDR3 loop spans 15 amino acids. Germline V lookup: CDR1 SEHNR, CDR2 FQNEAQ (reference sequence). CDR3 in amino acids: CASSFEGAAGETQYF.

This chain connects TRBV20-1 to TRBJ1-1; TCRdb selects TRBD1, and the lack of DNA leaves this call unchecked. The CDR3 has 14 amino acids. The V gene's germline CDR1 is DFQATT and CDR2 SNEGSKA (reference sequence). CDR3 loop: CSPWRGTERTEAFF.

The rearrangement joins TRBV4-1 to TRBJ2-2; TCRdb selects TRBD1, and the lack of DNA leaves this call unchecked. Germline V gene data show CDR1 as MGHRA and CDR2 as YSYEKL. The CDR3 sequence is 16 residues long. The chain's CDR3 is CASSDEGSWGTGELFF.

The genes are TRBV12-3 or TRBV12-4 and TRBJ2-4; TCRdb names TRBD1, which stays unverified in the absence of DNA. The CDR3 loop spans 19 amino acids. CDR3: CASSLGSIRDPLAKNIQHF.

The chain carries TRBV20-1 and TRBJ2-5; the D call from TCRdb, TRBD1, cannot be confirmed without DNA. Germline CDR1 DFQATT, CDR2 SNEGSKA (reference sequence). The CDR3 has 14 amino acids. The CDR3 protein is CSARRQGGGETQYF.

This CDR3 is CASSPHPTILAETQYF. The V and J genes are TRBV3-1 and TRBJ2-5. This CDR3 spans 16 amino acids. Per germline, CDR1 LGHDT and CDR2 YNNKEL (reference sequence).

The chain links TRBV21-1 to TRBJ2-1; TCRdb's D call of TRBD1 is untestable without DNA. TRBV21-1 is annotated as a pseudogene. The CDR3 has 17 amino acids. The CDR3 loop is CASPGPRVPRGYKEQFF.

This chain connects TRBV29-1 to TRBJ2-3. This CDR3 is built from 14 residues. Germline lookup yields CDR1 SQVTM and CDR2 ANQGSEA. This CDR3 is CSVDRRSSTDTQYF.

The rearrangement links TRBV12-3 or TRBV12-4 to TRBJ2-6. The CDR3 contains 17 residues. The CDR3: CASSTTDGSPGANVLTF.

The chain carries TRBV10-3 and TRBJ1-5; the D call of TRBD1 rests on TCRdb alone, since no DNA is present to check it. The germline gives CDR1 ENHRY, CDR2 SYGVKD. This CDR3 is 13 amino acids long. This chain's CDR3 is CATGEYSNQPQHF.

V usage is TRBV20-1 and J usage is TRBJ2-3; the TCRdb D gene call, TRBD1, has no DNA to confirm it. The CDR3 length is 14 residues. Per germline, CDR1 DFQATT and CDR2 SNEGSKA (reference sequence). CDR3 in amino acids: CSARRDPGSDTQYF.

This chain connects TRBV20-1 to TRBJ2-7; TCRdb outputs TRBD1, but without DNA this stays unchecked. This CDR3 region has 13 residues. Germline V gene sequence: CDR1 DFQATT, CDR2 SNEGSKA (reference sequence). CDR3 loop: CSAREAGWNEQYF.

The chain links TRBV7-8 to TRBJ1-1. CDR1 is SGHVS, CDR2 FQNEAQ, per germline. This CDR3 is 14 amino acids long. The CDR3 region is CASSLRAPNTEAFF.

The chain combines TRBV6-1 with TRBJ2-1; TCRdb calls TRBD2, which cannot be checked without DNA. Per the germline V gene, CDR1 is MNHNS and CDR2 is SASEGT. The CDR3 spans 15 residues. The CDR3 protein is CASIRAGTSYNEQFF.

V gene TRBV7-9 combines with J gene TRBJ2-1; TCRdb's assignment of TRBD1 cannot be checked, as there is no DNA. This CDR3 has 16 amino acids. Germline CDR1 and CDR2: SEHNR and FQNEAQ (reference sequence). The CDR3 region is CASSSWGASSYNEQFF.

The genes are TRBV4-1 and TRBJ1-5. Germline CDR1 is MGHRA and CDR2 is YSYEKL. The CDR3 spans 15 residues. CDR3: CASSQQTEFNQPQHF.

V is TRBV7-2 and J is TRBJ2-5; TCRdb indicates TRBD1, and absent DNA this call remains unverified. Per germline, CDR1 SGHTA and CDR2 FQGNSA. CDR3 length: 16 amino acids. The CDR3 sequence: CASSLAGQIRGETQYF.

The V and J genes are TRBV20-1 and TRBJ2-3; lacking DNA, the TRBD1 call made by TCRdb goes unchecked. The CDR3 totals 19 residues. Germline-derived CDR1 and CDR2 are DFQATT and SNEGSKA (reference sequence). The chain's CDR3 is CSAKPAGQGASWFTDTQYF.

This chain links TRBV6-6 with TRBJ1-2; TCRdb reports TRBD1, a call that lacks DNA to check it against. The CDR3 loop spans 14 amino acids. Germline V gene sequence: CDR1 MNHNY, CDR2 SVGAGI (reference sequence). CDR3 in amino acids: CASLTQGINYGYTF.

The chain carries TRBV7-2 and TRBJ2-7; the TCRdb call, TRBD1, lacks DNA for checking. CDR1 SGHTA and CDR2 FQGNSA come from the germline V gene. This CDR3 is 15 amino acids long. The CDR3 region is CASSFGGGGSYEQYF.

This chain uses TRBV7-2 with TRBJ1-4; checking the TCRdb D call of TRBD1 is not possible without DNA. The CDR3 has 15 residues. From germline, CDR1 is SGHTA and CDR2 FQGNSA. The CDR3 sequence: CASTPHPGWNEKLFF.

V usage is TRBV30 and J usage is TRBJ2-1. The CDR3 runs 16 residues. CDR1 and CDR2 (germline): GTSNPN, SVGIG (reference sequence). This CDR3 is CAWSVLGRGSYNEQFF.

The chain recombines TRBV7-9 with TRBJ2-3; TCRdb's assignment of TRBD1 cannot be checked, as there is no DNA. The CDR3 extends over 17 amino acids. Germline V gene sequence: CDR1 SEHNR, CDR2 FQNEAQ (reference sequence). The CDR3 reads CASSPRRDRGCTDTQYF.

The chain recombines TRBV6-6 with TRBJ1-2; TCRdb's assignment of TRBD1 cannot be checked, as there is no DNA. Germline lookup yields CDR1 MNHNY and CDR2 SVGAGI (reference sequence). The CDR3 has 13 residues. The CDR3: CASSPQDSYGYTF.

This sequence joins TRBV6-6 and TRBJ1-5. The CDR3 has 12 amino acids. Germline V lookup: CDR1 MNHNY, CDR2 SVGAGI (reference sequence). This CDR3 is CASSYWGQPQHF.

J is TRBJ1-4 and V is TRBV2; absent DNA, TCRdb's TRBD1 call cannot be checked. The CDR3 length is 15 residues. Per the germline V gene, CDR1 is SNHLY and CDR2 is FYNNEI. The CDR3 loop is CASRDLGGTNEKLFF.